This TCR beta chain was retrieved from a study of blood T cell repertoires in COVID-19. Study information: PBMCs, B-cell-depleted T cells, or T cells provided the cDNA or gDNA that made up the material.

Original methodology: Amplification of reference gene primers provided the estimated nucleated cell counts. TCRdb's table, derived via immunoSEQ multiplex PCR, lists solely in-frame clones and lacks some. That table is the source of V, J and clone size, and D and trimming were worked out from the DNA. The sample carries about 400,000 clones, 86% recorded once. V was trimmed by 3 bases and J by 0 bases, leaving 21 bases between them. This CDR3 has 18 amino acids. Germline-derived CDR1 and CDR2 are SGHDT and YYEEEE. The rearrangement joins TRBV5-6 to TRBJ1-2, with D perhaps TRBD1 (5 bases). The receptor was isolated from a woman under 40 with active or convalescent COVID-19. Sequencing was carried out using peripheral blood. The CDR3 region is CASSSRFGGAKANYGYTF. In nucleotides, the CDR3 is TGTGCCAGCAGCTCCCGGTTTGGTGGGGCGAAGGCTAACTATGGCTACACCTTC.